The 29 T cell receptor beta chains below were found in one sample sequenced in a study of Ad26.COV2.S vaccination and SARS-CoV-2 variants. Specified treatment: roughly 18 received Ad26.COV2.S at low or high dose, single or two shots; roughly 5 received placebo; per-sample allocation not given. Samples came from day 63 after the first vaccine or placebo injection. Using immunoSEQ multiplex PCR, the repertoire was profiled, and TCRdb retains in-frame clones only, with some absent. The sample has 440,000 or so clones, approximately 90% seen once; the top ten hold more than 1.5%. Source: peripheral blood, taken in a trial of Ad26.COV2.S vaccine versus placebo. The receptors stem from a person aged 18-60 years who received the Ad26.COV2.S COVID-19 vaccine or a placebo.

This chain links TRBV27 with TRBJ2-7, with 12 bases fitting TRBD2. Germline CDR1 and CDR2: MNHEY and SMNVEV (reference sequence). Trimming took 7 bases from V and 6 from J; bases not matched to a gene: 7. The CDR3 is made up of 14 amino acids. This CDR3 reads CASNPGLAGREQYF. In nucleotides, the CDR3 is TGTGCCAGCAACCCCGGACTAGCGGGGCGCGAGCAGTACTTC.

This chain uses TRBV18 with TRBJ1-1; 9 nucleotides agree with TRBD1. This CDR3 has 15 residues. The germline CDR1 and CDR2 sequences are KGHSH and LQKENI. The V gene end was trimmed by 0 bases and the J gene end by 5 bases; junction bases not matched to a gene: 4. The CDR3 DNA reads as TGTGCCAGCTCACCACCGGGGACAGGGTTGACTGAAGCTTTCTTT. Protein product: CASSPPGTGLTEAFF. Supplemented by reference TRBV18 and TRBJ1-1, the full variable domain reads NAGVMQNPRHLVRRRGQEARLRCSPMKGHSHVYWYRQLPEEGLKFMVYLQKENIIDESGMPKERFSAEFPKEGPSILRIQQVVRGDSAAYFCASSPPGTGLTEAFFGQGTRLTVV.

The genes are TRBV7-6 and TRBJ2-3, with TRBD2 matching over 9 bases. V dropped 3 bases and J dropped 2; count of bases not matched to a gene: 3. The CDR3 is 15 residues long. The germline V gene encodes CDR1 SGHVS and CDR2 FNYEAQ. The CDR3 region is CASSFSGGYTDTQYF. In nucleotides, the CDR3 is TGTGCCAGCAGCTTTAGCGGGGGTTACACAGATACGCAGTATTTT.

This clone was seen once. The V and J genes are TRBV7-9 and TRBJ2-2; D is uncertain. Deletions cut 2 bases from V and 9 bases from J, with 7 bases between. From germline, CDR1 is SEHNR and CDR2 FQNEAQ (reference sequence). The CDR3 has 12 amino acids. This chain's CDR3 is CASSLIRWELFF. The CDR3 DNA reads TGTGCCAGCAGCTTAATCCGGTGGGAGCTGTTTTTT.

The chain is built from TRBV6-5 and TRBJ2-3; 10 bases map to TRBD1. CDR1 MNHEY and CDR2 SVGAGI come from the germline V gene. This CDR3 contains 15 residues. V was pared by 5 bases and J by 3 bases, with 5 bases of the junction left unmatched. The CDR3: CASSLWDRGTDTQYF. CDR3 DNA sequence: TGTGCCAGCAGTCTGTGGGACAGGGGTACAGATACGCAGTATTTT.

The gene calls are TRBV12-3 or TRBV12-4 and TRBJ2-5; D gene uncertain. CDR3 length: 11 residues. Trimming removed 7 bases at V and 4 bases at J, with 7 bases between. Here the CDR3 reads CASTNSETQYF. The CDR3 DNA follows: TGTGCCAGCACAAACTCAGAGACCCAGTACTTC.

This chain joins TRBV7-2 and TRBJ2-1, with a tentative D call TRBD2 (6 bases). CDR1 SGHTA and CDR2 FQGNSA come from the germline V gene. The ends were cut back, 5 bases at V and 2 bases at J, with 25 bases in the middle. The CDR3 totals 19 residues. Written as DNA, the CDR3 is TGTGCCAGCAGCGGAGGCGGGACTCCCTTTTTGGTTGCCTACAATGAGCAGTTCTTC. It translates to CASSGGGTPFLVAYNEQFF. Full variable domain (missing parts from reference TRBV7-2 and TRBJ2-1): GAGVSQSPSNKVTEKGKDVELRCDPISGHTALYWYRQSLGQGLEFLIYFQGNSAPDKSGLPSDRFSAERTGGSVSTLTIQRTQQEDSAVYLCASSGGGTPFLVAYNEQFFGPGTRLTVL.

The chain is built from TRBV28 and TRBJ1-5; D possibly corresponds to TRBD1 (5 bases). V shed 4 bases and J shed 6 bases, with 13 bases lying between them. The CDR3 contains 14 residues. In germline, CDR1 is MDHEN, CDR2 SYDVKM. The CDR3 nucleotides read TGTGCCAGCAGTTCCAGGGTAGGGAGTCAGCCCCAGCATTTT. Amino acid sequence: CASSSRVGSQPQHF.

V is TRBV28 and J is TRBJ1-1; D remains unclear. Germline-derived CDR1 and CDR2 are MDHEN and SYDVKM. The CDR3 has 13 amino acids. Trimming stripped 5 bases from V and 4 bases from J, with 11 bases between. In DNA, the CDR3 is TGTGCCAGCAGTCGGAGGTCGGGCACTGAAGCTTTCTTT. Translation gives CASSRRSGTEAFF.

To note about this clone: Other DNA sequences in the same sample also yield this CDR3. The J gene is TRBJ1-5, the V gene TRBV9; D not resolved. Germline V lookup: CDR1 SGDLS, CDR2 YYNGEE. The CDR3 covers 14 residues. V lost 0 bases to trimming and J lost 2 bases, with 6 bases between them. CDR3 bases: TGTGCCAGCAGCGTAGGGGGTGGCAATCAGCCCCAGCATTTT. Encoded protein: CASSVGGGNQPQHF.

This chain links TRBV9 with TRBJ2-1; TRBD2 agrees at 10 bases. V shed 5 bases, J shed 0 bases, and the junction held 5 bases outside the gene matches. CDR1 and CDR2 (germline): SGDLS, YYNGEE. The CDR3 loop spans 16 amino acids. In DNA form, the CDR3 reads TGTGCCAGCAGTTTTAGCGGGGGGAGCTCCTACAATGAGCAGTTCTTC. Translation gives CASSFSGGSSYNEQFF.

This clone was seen just once. The rearrangement joins TRBV7-2 to TRBJ2-2; D remains unclear. Trimming shortened V by 1 base and J by 6 bases, and 9 bases separated the two germline ends. The CDR3 covers 14 residues. The germline V gene has CDR1 SGHTA and CDR2 FQGNSA. The CDR3 protein is CASSLGLSPGELFF. CDR3 nucleotides: TGTGCCAGCAGCTTAGGTCTATCCCCCGGGGAGCTGTTTTTT.

The chain recombines TRBV19 with TRBJ1-2; TRBD1 might be the D (5 bases). The germline gives CDR1 LNHDA, CDR2 SQIVND (reference sequence). V lost 1 base, J lost 6 bases, and 9 bases lay in between. There are 13 residues in the CDR3. Here the CDR3 reads CASSIAQGNGYTF. CDR3 DNA sequence: TGTGCCAGTAGTATAGCTCAGGGAAATGGCTACACCTTC.

This chain links TRBV27 with TRBJ1-2; D is perhaps TRBD1 (5 bases). CDR1 and CDR2 from the germline V gene are MNHEY and SMNVEV (reference sequence). The CDR3 loop spans 16 amino acids. The V and J ends lost 2 bases and 1 base respectively, with 14 bases between them. CDR3 coding DNA: TGTGCCAGCAGTTTAAGAGGAGGGGCCTATAACTATGGCTACACCTTC. Amino acids: CASSLRGGAYNYGYTF.

The chain combines TRBV5-1 with TRBJ1-6; no reliable D call. The CDR3 runs 13 residues. CDR1 SGHRS and CDR2 YFSETQ come from the germline V gene. V was clipped by 5 bases and J by 6 bases, with 9 bases between them. CDR3 sequence: CASREEGNSPLHF. For the CDR3, the DNA is TGCGCCAGCAGAGAGGAGGGTAATTCACCCCTCCACTTT. Drawing the rest from reference TRBV5-1 and TRBJ1-6, the complete variable domain is KAGVTQTPRYLIKTRGQQVTLSCSPISGHRSVSWYQQTPGQGLQFLFEYFSETQRNKGNFPGRFSGRQFSNSRSEMNVSTLELGDSALYLCASREEGNSPLHFGNGTRLTVT.

V gene TRBV7-2 combines with J gene TRBJ2-1; 11 bases are shared with TRBD1. Germline-derived CDR1 and CDR2 are SGHTA and FQGNSA. With V trimmed by 5 bases and J by 7 bases, 7 bases remained unmatched. There are 15 residues in the CDR3. This chain's CDR3 is CASSQRTGGWNEQFF. DNA of the CDR3: TGTGCCAGCAGCCAACGGACAGGGGGCTGGAATGAGCAGTTCTTC.

The chain joins TRBV28 to TRBJ2-7, with D possibly TRBD1 on 6 matching bases. The germline gives CDR1 MDHEN, CDR2 SYDVKM. The V end lost 2 bases, the J end lost 6 bases, and 8 bases lay between the germline ends. The CDR3 runs 12 residues. CDR3 DNA sequence: TGTGCCAGCAGTTTAACAGGGTTCGAGCAGTACTTC. Translated: CASSLTGFEQYF.

This clone has only a few counts. J is TRBJ2-2 and V is TRBV12-5; 9 bases match TRBD2. The V segment lost 5 bases and the J segment 6 bases; nucleotides outside the gene matches: 13. Germline CDR1 reads LGHNT; CDR2 reads FRNRAP. CDR3 size: 17 residues. CDR3 loop: CASGPRSSGGFAGELFF. The CDR3, as DNA: TGTGCTAGTGGTCCCCGTAGTAGCGGGGGTTTCGCCGGGGAGCTGTTTTTT. Combining the CDR3 with reference TRBV12-5 and TRBJ2-2 gives the whole variable domain DARVTQTPRHKVTEMGQEVTMRCQPILGHNTVFWYRQTMMQGLELLAYFRNRAPLDDSGMPKDRFSAEMPDATLATLKIQPSEPRDSAVYFCASGPRSSGGFAGELFFGEGSRLTVL.

This sequence joins TRBV25-1 and TRBJ2-7; D possibly corresponds to TRBD2 (6 bases). This CDR3 comprises 14 residues. Trimming cost V 6 bases and J 3 bases, with 15 bases left between them. Per the germline V gene, CDR1 is MGHDK and CDR2 is SYGVNS. The CDR3 here is CASSSGLIGYEQYF. The CDR3 nucleotides are TGTGCCAGCAGCTCGGGACTGATTGGCTACGAGCAGTACTTC.

This clone was seen a single time. Other DNA sequences in the same sample also yield this CDR3. This CDR3 reads CASSPRGLPEAFF. The CDR3 DNA is TGTGCCAGCTCACCAAGGGGTCTCCCTGAAGCTTTCTTT. This chain connects TRBV18 to TRBJ1-1, with D tentatively TRBD1 (5 bases). Trimming took off 2 bases at V and 6 bases at J, with 10 bases between the two ends. Germline V CDR1 and CDR2: KGHSH, LQKENI. The CDR3 has 13 amino acids.

This clone was detected once. V usage is TRBV7-2 and J usage is TRBJ1-2; D remains unclear. Per germline, CDR1 SGHTA and CDR2 FQGNSA. This CDR3 comprises 14 residues. Trimming removed 0 bases at V and 3 bases at J, with 8 bases between. The CDR3 loop reads CASSLAPVYYGYTF. The CDR3 DNA sequence: TGTGCCAGCAGCTTAGCGCCCGTTTACTATGGCTACACCTTC.

The V gene is TRBV7-8, the J gene TRBJ2-7; D remains ambiguous. The CDR3 totals 14 residues. Germline CDR1 is SGHVS and CDR2 is FQNEAQ. The V gene lost 1 base and the J gene lost 6 bases, with 13 bases spanning the gap. This CDR3 is CASSLVPVPVEQYF. The CDR3 DNA is TGTGCCAGCAGCTTAGTTCCTGTCCCGGTCGAGCAGTACTTC.

V gene TRBV3-1 (or the pseudogene TRBV3-2) combines with J gene TRBJ2-7; 9 nucleotides align to TRBD1. This CDR3 has 16 residues. V lost 1 base, J lost 5 bases, and 9 bases stayed unmatched. In germline, CDR1 is LGHDT, CDR2 YNNKEL (reference sequence). The CDR3 sequence: CASSQGDRVVSHEQYF. CDR3 nucleotide sequence: TGTGCCAGCAGCCAAGGGGACAGGGTGGTTTCTCACGAGCAGTACTTC.

The DNA of the CDR3 is TGTGCCAGCAGCTTATTTAGGGAAGACACCGGGGAGCTGTTTTTT. Protein product: CASSLFREDTGELFF. The rearrangement joins TRBV7-9 to TRBJ2-2; D unresolved. The CDR3 sequence is 15 residues long. Trimming cost V 2 bases and J 3 bases, with 10 bases left between them. The V gene's germline CDR1 is SEHNR and CDR2 FQNEAQ (reference sequence).

The chain combines TRBV12-3 or TRBV12-4 with TRBJ2-5, with 14 bases identical to TRBD2. CDR3 length: 13 amino acids. Trimming at V came to 8 bases and at J to 5 bases, leaving 1 base not matched to a gene. CDR3 bases: TGTGCCAGCCGGACTAGCGGGGGGGAGACCCAGTACTTC. This codes for CASRTSGGETQYF.

This chain links TRBV11-2 with TRBJ2-3, with 7 bases identical to TRBD1. Germline CDR1 SGHAT, CDR2 FQNNGV. This CDR3 comprises 14 residues. V lost 5 bases to trimming and J lost 0 bases; unmatched junction nucleotides: 2. In nucleotides, the CDR3 is TGTGCCAGCAGCCGGGACAGCAGCACAGATACGCAGTATTTT. Translating gives CASSRDSSTDTQYF.

J is TRBJ1-2 and V is TRBV24-1; 8 bases are a match to TRBD1. Trimming at V came to 3 bases and at J to 5 bases, leaving 10 bases not matched to a gene. This CDR3 has 16 amino acids. CDR1 and CDR2 (germline): KGHDR, SFDVKD. Written as DNA, the CDR3 is TGTGCCACCAGTGATACACACACCGGGACAGGTTATGGCTACACCTTC. Encoded protein: CATSDTHTGTGYGYTF.

The table lists this clone with a few counts. The chain is built from TRBV11-3 and TRBJ2-1; 14 bases align to TRBD2. The CDR3 length is 16 residues. J gave up 8 bases and V 1 base, and 4 bases lay outside the gene matches. Germline CDR1 is SGHNT and CDR2 is YENEEA. In nucleotides, the CDR3 is TGTGCCAGCAGCTTAGTGACTAGCGGGGGGGCCGATGAGCAGTTCTTC. This translates into CASSLVTSGGADEQFF.

The gene calls are TRBV7-7 and TRBJ2-7; D possibly corresponds to TRBD2 (6 bases). Deletions cut 5 bases from V and 6 bases from J, with 29 bases between. Germline CDR1 and CDR2: SSHAT and FNYEAQ (reference sequence). CDR3 length: 18 residues. The CDR3 DNA reads as TGTGCCAGCAGCCAACTCCCGCGGGACGGACTTATAAGTGGCGAGCAGTACTTC. As protein: CASSQLPRDGLISGEQYF.